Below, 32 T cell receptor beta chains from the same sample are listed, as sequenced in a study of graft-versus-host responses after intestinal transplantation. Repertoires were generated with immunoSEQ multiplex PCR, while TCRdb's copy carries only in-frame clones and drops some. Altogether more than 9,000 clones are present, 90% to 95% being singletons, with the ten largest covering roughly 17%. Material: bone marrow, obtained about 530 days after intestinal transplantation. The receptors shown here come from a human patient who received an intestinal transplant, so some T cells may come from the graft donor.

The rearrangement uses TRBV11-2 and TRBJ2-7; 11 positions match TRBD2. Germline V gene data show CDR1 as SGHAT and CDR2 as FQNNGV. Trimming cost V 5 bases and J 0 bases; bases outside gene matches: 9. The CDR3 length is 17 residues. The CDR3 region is CASSRRLAGGSSYEQYF. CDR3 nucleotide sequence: TGTGCCAGCAGCCGCCGGCTAGCGGGAGGTAGCTCCTACGAGCAGTACTTC. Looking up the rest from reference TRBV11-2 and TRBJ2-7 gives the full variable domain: EAGVAQSPRYKIIEKRQSVAFWCNPISGHATLYWYQQILGQGPKLLIQFQNNGVVDDSQLPKDRFSAERLKGVDSTLKIQPAKLEDSAVYLCASSRRLAGGSSYEQYFGPGTRLTVT.

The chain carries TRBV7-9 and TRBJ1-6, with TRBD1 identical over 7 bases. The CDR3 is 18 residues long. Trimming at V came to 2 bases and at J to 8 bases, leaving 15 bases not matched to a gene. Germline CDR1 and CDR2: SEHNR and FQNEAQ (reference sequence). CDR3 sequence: CASSLLGRLGTEDSPLHF. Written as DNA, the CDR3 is TGTGCCAGCAGCTTACTAGGGCGACTCGGGACAGAGGATTCACCCCTCCACTTT.

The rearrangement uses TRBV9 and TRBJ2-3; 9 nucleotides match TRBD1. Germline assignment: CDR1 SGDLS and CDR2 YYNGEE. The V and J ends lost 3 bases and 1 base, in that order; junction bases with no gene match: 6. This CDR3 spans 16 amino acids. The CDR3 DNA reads TGTGCCAGCAGCGGCCCGACAGGGGGTGGCACAGATACGCAGTATTTT. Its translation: CASSGPTGGGTDTQYF.

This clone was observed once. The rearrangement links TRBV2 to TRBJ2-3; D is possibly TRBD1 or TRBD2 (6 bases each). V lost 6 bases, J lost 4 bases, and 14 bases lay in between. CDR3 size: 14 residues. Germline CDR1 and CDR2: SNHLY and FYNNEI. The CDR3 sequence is CASRGGGAADTQYF. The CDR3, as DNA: TGTGCCAGCAGGGGGGGCGGGGCGGCAGATACGCAGTATTTT. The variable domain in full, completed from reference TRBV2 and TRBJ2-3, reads EPEVTQTPSHQVTQMGQEVILRCVPISNHLYFYWYRQILGQKVEFLVSFYNNEISEKSEIFDDQFSVERPDGSNFTLKIRSTKLEDSAMYFCASRGGGAADTQYFGPGTRLTVL.

CDR3 sequence reads: CASSEQKETQYF. CDR3 nucleotide sequence: TGTGCCAGCAGTGAGCAGAAAGAGACCCAGTACTTC. This sequence joins TRBV6-1 and TRBJ2-5; D not certain. With 3 bases removed from V and 3 bases from J, the gap between germline ends came to 5 bases. Germline assignment: CDR1 MNHNS and CDR2 SASEGT. CDR3 length: 12 residues.

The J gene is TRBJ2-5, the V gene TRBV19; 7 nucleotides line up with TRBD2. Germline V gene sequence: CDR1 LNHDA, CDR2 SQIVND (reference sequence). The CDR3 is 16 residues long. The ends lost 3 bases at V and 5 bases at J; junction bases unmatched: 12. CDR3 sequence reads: CASSMGPAGAKETQYF. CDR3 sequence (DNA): TGTGCCAGTAGTATGGGCCCTGCGGGAGCGAAGGAGACCCAGTACTTC.

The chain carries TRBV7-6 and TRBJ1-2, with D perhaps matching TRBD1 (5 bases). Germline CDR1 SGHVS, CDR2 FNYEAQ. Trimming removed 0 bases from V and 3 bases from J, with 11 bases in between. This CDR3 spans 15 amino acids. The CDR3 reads CASSLASDIYYGYTF. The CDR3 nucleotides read TGTGCCAGCAGCTTAGCGTCGGACATATACTATGGCTACACCTTC.

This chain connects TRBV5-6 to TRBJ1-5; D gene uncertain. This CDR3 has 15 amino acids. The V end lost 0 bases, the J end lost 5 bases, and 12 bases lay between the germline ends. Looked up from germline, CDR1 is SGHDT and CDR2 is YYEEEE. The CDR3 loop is CASSLGPSTYQPQHF. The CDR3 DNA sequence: TGTGCCAGCAGCTTGGGCCCATCGACTTATCAGCCCCAGCATTTT.

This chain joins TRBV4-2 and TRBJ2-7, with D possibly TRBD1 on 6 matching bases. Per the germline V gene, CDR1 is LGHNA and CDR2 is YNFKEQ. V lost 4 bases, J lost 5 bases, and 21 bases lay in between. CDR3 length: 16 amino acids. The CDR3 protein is CASSPGARRFTDEQYF. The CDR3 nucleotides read TGTGCCAGCAGCCCAGGGGCTAGGCGGTTTACGGACGAGCAGTACTTC.

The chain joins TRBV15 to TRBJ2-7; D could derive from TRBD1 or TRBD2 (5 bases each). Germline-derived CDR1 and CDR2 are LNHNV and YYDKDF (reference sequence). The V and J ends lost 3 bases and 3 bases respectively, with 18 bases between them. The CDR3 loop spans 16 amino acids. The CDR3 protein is CATSSGLVGTDYEQYF. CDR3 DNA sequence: TGTGCCACCAGCAGCGGACTCGTCGGGACCGACTACGAGCAGTACTTC.

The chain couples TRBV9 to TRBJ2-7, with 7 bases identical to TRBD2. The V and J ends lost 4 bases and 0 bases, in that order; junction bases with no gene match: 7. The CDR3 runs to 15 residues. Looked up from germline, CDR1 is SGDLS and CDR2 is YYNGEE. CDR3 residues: CASSLAAGHSYEQYF. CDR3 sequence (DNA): TGTGCCAGCAGCCTCGCAGCGGGGCACTCCTACGAGCAGTACTTC.

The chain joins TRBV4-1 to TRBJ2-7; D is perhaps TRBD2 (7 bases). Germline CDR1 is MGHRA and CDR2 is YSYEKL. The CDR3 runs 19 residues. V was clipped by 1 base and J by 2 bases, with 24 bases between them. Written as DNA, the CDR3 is TGCGCCAGCAGCCAAGTTCCTAGGGGGGTTACTAGCGAAACCTACGAGCAGTACTTC. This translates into CASSQVPRGVTSETYEQYF.

The CDR3 reads CASSFRGAEAFF. DNA for the CDR3: TGTGCCAGCAGTTTTAGAGGCGCTGAAGCTTTCTTT. The rearrangement joins TRBV28 to TRBJ1-1; no clear D. The CDR3 sequence is 12 residues long. The V and J ends lost 3 bases and 6 bases respectively, with 8 bases between them. Germline V gene data show CDR1 as MDHEN and CDR2 as SYDVKM.

The CDR3 protein is CASSRGGTRAYNEQFF. As DNA, the CDR3 is TGTGCCAGCAGCCGAGGGGGCACTAGAGCCTACAATGAGCAGTTCTTC. The V and J genes are TRBV9 and TRBJ2-1; 7 bases are a match to TRBD1. Trimming cost V 4 bases and J 2 bases; bases outside gene matches: 9. Germline V gives CDR1 SGDLS, CDR2 YYNGEE. The CDR3 extends over 16 amino acids. Variable domain in full (rest from reference TRBV9 and TRBJ2-1): DSGVTQTPKHLITATGQRVTLRCSPRSGDLSVYWYQQSLDQGLQFLIQYYNGEERAKGNILERFSAQQFPDLHSELNLSSLELGDSALYFCASSRGGTRAYNEQFFGPGTRLTVL.

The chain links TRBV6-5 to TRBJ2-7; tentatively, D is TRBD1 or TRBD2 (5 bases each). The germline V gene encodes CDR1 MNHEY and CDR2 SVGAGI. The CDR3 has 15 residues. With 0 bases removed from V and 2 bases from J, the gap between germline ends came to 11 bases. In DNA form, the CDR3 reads TGTGCCAGCAGTTACTCCGAGGGACGGGCCTACGAGCAGTACTTC. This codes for CASSYSEGRAYEQYF.

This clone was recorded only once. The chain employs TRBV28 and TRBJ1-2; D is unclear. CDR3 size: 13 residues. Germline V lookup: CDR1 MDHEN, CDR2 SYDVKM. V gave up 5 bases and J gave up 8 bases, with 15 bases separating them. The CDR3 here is CASSPPGYDGYTF. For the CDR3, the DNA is TGTGCCAGCAGTCCCCCAGGTTATGACGGCTACACCTTC.

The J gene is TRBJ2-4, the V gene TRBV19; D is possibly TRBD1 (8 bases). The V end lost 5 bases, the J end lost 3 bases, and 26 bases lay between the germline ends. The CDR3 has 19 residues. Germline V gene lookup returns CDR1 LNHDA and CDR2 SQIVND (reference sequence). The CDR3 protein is CASSSLASGRDRGKNIQYF. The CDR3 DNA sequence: TGTGCCAGTAGTTCCTTGGCTAGCGGCAGAGACAGGGGCAAAAACATTCAGTACTTC.

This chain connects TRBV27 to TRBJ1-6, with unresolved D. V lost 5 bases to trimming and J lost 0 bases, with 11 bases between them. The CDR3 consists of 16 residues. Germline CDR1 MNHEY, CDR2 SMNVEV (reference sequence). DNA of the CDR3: TGTGCCAGCAGTAGGGAAGGGAGCTCCTATAATTCACCCCTCCACTTT. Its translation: CASSREGSSYNSPLHF.

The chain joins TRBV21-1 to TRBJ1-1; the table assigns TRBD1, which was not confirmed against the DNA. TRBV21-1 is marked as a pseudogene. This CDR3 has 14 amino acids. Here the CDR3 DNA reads TGTGCCAGCAGCAAGTATTTGGGCAGGGAACCGGCTTTCTTT. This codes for CASSKYLGREPAFF.

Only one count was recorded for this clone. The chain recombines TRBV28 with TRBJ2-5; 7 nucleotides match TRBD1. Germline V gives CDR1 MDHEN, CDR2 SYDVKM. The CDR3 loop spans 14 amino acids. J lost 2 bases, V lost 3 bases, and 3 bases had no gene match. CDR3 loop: CASSFGDSQETQYF. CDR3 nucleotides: TGTGCCAGCAGTTTTGGGGACAGTCAAGAGACCCAGTACTTC.

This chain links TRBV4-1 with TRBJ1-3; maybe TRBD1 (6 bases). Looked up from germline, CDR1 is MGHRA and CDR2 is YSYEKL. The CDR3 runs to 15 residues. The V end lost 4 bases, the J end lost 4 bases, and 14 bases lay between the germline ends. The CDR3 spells CASSPPDSFGNTIYF. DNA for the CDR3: TGCGCCAGCAGCCCCCCGGACAGTTTCGGAAACACCATATATTTT.

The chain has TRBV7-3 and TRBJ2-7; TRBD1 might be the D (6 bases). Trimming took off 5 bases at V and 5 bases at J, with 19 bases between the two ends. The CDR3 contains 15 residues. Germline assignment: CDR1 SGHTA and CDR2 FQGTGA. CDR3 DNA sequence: TGTGCCAGCAGCGCCATTGGGGGCGCAGTGGACGAGCAGTACTTC. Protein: CASSAIGGAVDEQYF.

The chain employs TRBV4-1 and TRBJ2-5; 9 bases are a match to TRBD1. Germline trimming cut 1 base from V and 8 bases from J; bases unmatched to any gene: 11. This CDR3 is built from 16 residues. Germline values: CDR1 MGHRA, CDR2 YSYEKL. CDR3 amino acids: CASSQGTGGFMETQYF. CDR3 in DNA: TGCGCCAGCAGCCAAGGAACAGGGGGCTTTATGGAAACCCAGTACTTC.

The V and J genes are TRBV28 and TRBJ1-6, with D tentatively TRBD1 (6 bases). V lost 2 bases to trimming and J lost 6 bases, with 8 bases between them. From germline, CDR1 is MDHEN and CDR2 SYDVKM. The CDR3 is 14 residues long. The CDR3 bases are TGTGCCAGCAGTTTAACACAGGGTAATTCACCCCTCCACTTT. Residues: CASSLTQGNSPLHF.

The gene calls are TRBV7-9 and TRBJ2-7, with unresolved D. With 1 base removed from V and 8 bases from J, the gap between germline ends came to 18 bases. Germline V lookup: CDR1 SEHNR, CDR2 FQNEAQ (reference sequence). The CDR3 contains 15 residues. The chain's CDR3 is CASSLVADTPAKQYF. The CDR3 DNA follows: TGTGCCAGCAGCTTAGTGGCCGATACACCCGCCAAGCAGTACTTC.

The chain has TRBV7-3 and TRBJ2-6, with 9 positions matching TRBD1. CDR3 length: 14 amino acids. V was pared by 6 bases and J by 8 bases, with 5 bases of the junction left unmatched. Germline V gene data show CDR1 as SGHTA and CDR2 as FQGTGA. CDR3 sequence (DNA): TGTGCCAGCAGTTCGGGACAGGGTTCCAACGTCCTGACTTTC. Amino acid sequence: CASSSGQGSNVLTF.

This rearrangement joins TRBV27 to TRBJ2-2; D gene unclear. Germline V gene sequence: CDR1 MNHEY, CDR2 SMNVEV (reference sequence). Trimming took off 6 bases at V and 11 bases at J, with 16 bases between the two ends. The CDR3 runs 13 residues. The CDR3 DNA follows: TGTGCCAGCAGAGGCCCAGGCGCCAACGAGCTGTTTTTT. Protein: CASRGPGANELFF.

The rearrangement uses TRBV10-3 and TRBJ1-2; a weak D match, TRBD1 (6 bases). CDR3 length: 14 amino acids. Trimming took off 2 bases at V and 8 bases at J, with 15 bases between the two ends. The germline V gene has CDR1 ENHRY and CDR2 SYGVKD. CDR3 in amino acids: CAISEAGGRRGYTF. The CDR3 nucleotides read TGTGCCATCAGTGAGGCGGGGGGGCGAAGGGGCTACACCTTC.

In nucleotides, the CDR3 is TGTGCCAGCAGCTTATCAGCGGACCTCTACGAGCAGTACTTC. It specifies CASSLSADLYEQYF. The chain couples TRBV7-2 to TRBJ2-7, with D perhaps TRBD2 (5 bases). CDR1 and CDR2 (germline): SGHTA, FQGNSA. CDR3 size: 14 residues. V lost 2 bases and J lost 3, with 11 bases in between. Combining the CDR3 with reference TRBV7-2 and TRBJ2-7 gives the whole variable domain GAGVSQSPSNKVTEKGKDVELRCDPISGHTALYWYRQSLGQGLEFLIYFQGNSAPDKSGLPSDRFSAERTGGSVSTLTIQRTQQEDSAVYLCASSLSADLYEQYFGPGTRLTVT.

CDR3: CASSLTSYNEQFF. The CDR3 nucleotides are TGTGCCAGCAGCCTCACCTCCTACAATGAGCAGTTCTTC. The chain carries TRBV7-6 and TRBJ2-1; no reliable D call. V was shortened by 5 bases and J by 0 bases, with 5 bases between the two germline ends. This CDR3 contains 13 residues. Germline-derived CDR1 and CDR2 are SGHVS and FNYEAQ.

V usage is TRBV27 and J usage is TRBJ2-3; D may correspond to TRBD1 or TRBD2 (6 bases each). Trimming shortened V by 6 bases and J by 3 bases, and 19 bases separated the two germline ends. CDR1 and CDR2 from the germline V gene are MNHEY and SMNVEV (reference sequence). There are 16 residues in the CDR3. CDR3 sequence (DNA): TGTGCCAGCAGGGCGTATGGGGGGCGCGTGACAGATACGCAGTATTTT. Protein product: CASRAYGGRVTDTQYF.

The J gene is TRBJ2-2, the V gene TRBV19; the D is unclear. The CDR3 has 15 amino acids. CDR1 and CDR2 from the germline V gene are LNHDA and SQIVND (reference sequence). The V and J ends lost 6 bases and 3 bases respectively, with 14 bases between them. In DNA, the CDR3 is TGTGCCAGTAGCAACCCCCTAGTGTACACCGGGGAGCTGTTTTTT. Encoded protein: CASSNPLVYTGELFF.